Below, 7 T cell receptor beta chains from the same sample are listed, as sequenced in a study of identical twins. Each CDR3 protein is one row after TCRdb ran MiXCR on the 5' RACE reads. This table has about 530,000 distinct CDR3 sequences, about 16% appearing once. The data also belong to a second study, concerning yellow fever vaccine responses in identical twins.

The material sequenced was CD4+ T cells sorted from blood. All receptors come from a woman aged 18-30 years in good health.

Many counts were recorded for this clonotype. The chain couples TRBV29-1 to TRBJ1-1; TRBD1 agrees at 8 bases. V gave up 6 bases and J gave up 0 bases; unmatched junction bases: 9. The CDR3 runs 15 residues. Germline V gene sequence: CDR1 SQVTM, CDR2 ANQGSEA. As DNA, the CDR3 is TGCAGCGTCCCAGGACAGGGTAGCATGAACACTGAAGCTTTCTTT. It codes for CSVPGQGSMNTEAFF.

This clonotype has more than one count but fewer than ten. The V call is TRBV12-3 or TRBV12-4, the J call TRBJ2-6; 7 bases are shared with TRBD1. V was clipped by 3 bases and J by 1 base; unmatched bases: 9. This CDR3 is 18 amino acids long. For the CDR3, the DNA is TGTGCCAGCAGTTTTGGTAACAGGGGAAATTCTGGGGCCAACGTCCTGACTTTC. Translating it yields CASSFGNRGNSGANVLTF.

This clonotype occurred a few times. J is TRBJ2-1 and V is TRBV10-3; tentatively, D is TRBD2 (6 bases). The CDR3 is 15 residues long. Trimming removed 4 bases from V and 7 bases from J, with 17 bases in between. Per germline, CDR1 ENHRY and CDR2 SYGVKD. CDR3 residues: CAISVLSSATNEQFF. The CDR3 nucleotides are TGTGCCATCAGTGTTTTGTCTAGCGCTACGAATGAGCAGTTCTTC.

The chain employs TRBV7-8 and TRBJ1-2; 7 positions agree with TRBD1. V trimming: 5 bases; J trimming: 7 bases; junction bases outside the gene matches: 13. Per germline, CDR1 SGHVS and CDR2 FQNEAQ. CDR3 length: 15 residues. The CDR3 here is CASSRYRDRPSGYTF. The CDR3, as DNA: TGTGCCAGCAGCCGATACCGGGACAGACCTAGTGGCTACACCTTC.

The chain is built from TRBV7-3 and TRBJ2-3; TRBD2 aligns across 12 bases. V dropped 4 bases and J dropped 2; count of bases not matched to a gene: 7. In germline, CDR1 is SGHTA, CDR2 FQGTGA. CDR3 length: 17 amino acids. The CDR3 is CASSSPGLAGFTDTQYF. The DNA of the CDR3 is TGTGCCAGCAGCTCCCCCGGACTAGCGGGGTTCACAGATACGCAGTATTTT.

This clonotype has ten or more counts. The chain has TRBV10-3 and TRBJ1-5; D is ambiguous. Trimming pared 3 bases from V and 1 base from J, leaving 1 base between. In germline, CDR1 is ENHRY, CDR2 SYGVKD. This CDR3 has 12 amino acids. The CDR3 spells CAISDSNQPQHF. CDR3 DNA sequence: TGTGCCATCAGTGACAGCAATCAGCCCCAGCATTTT.

The rearrangement links TRBV12-3 or TRBV12-4 to TRBJ2-7, with no clear D. V lost 8 bases, J lost 5 bases, and 10 bases lay in between. This CDR3 region has 11 residues. This CDR3 is CASASGNEQYF. The CDR3 DNA follows: TGTGCCAGCGCATCCGGTAACGAGCAGTACTTC.